The present entry profiles one TCR beta chain with its context. What it recognizes is unknown. The CDR3 has 11 residues. A deep-level run was used for the assay. Using immunoSEQ multiplex PCR, the repertoire was profiled, and TCRdb retains in-frame clones only, with some absent. The sample carries approximately 2.4 million clones, approximately 95% recorded once. The source of the sample is a study of shared clonotypes between healthy human individuals. In the study overall: Donors had three CD4 naive, three CD4 memory, two CD8 naive and one CD8 memory plate apiece. Study-wide results and caveats: Compared with memory subsets, naive subsets generally had larger estimated richness. When naive CD4 clonotypes were compared across a few donors, about 5% were shared.

The chain has TRBV21-1 and TRBJ2-7; TRBD2 is taken as the D call from the table, unchecked against the DNA. TRBV21-1 is a listed pseudogene. The sequence was collected from a man in his late teens or twenties in good health. Sequenced sample: naive CD4+ T cells sorted from blood. Subset denoted: CD45RA+ positively selected. This chain's CDR3 is CASSKGRWEYF. Written as DNA, the CDR3 is TGTGCCAGCAGCAAAGGGAGGTGGGAGTACTTC.